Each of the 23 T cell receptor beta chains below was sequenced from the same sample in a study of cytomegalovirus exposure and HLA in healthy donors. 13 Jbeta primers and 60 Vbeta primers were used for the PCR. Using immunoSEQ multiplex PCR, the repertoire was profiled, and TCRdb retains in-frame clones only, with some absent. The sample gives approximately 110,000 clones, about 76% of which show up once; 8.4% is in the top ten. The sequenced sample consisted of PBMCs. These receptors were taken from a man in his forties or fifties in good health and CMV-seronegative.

The CDR3, as DNA: TGTGCCAGTAGCACAGGGGGTTCTTATGGCTACACCTTC. This translates into CASSTGGSYGYTF. This chain joins TRBV19 and TRBJ1-2, with 8 bases aligning to TRBD1. With 6 bases clipped from V and 5 bases from J, the junction kept 5 bases outside the gene matches. Germline CDR1 is LNHDA and CDR2 is SQIVND (reference sequence). This CDR3 contains 13 residues.

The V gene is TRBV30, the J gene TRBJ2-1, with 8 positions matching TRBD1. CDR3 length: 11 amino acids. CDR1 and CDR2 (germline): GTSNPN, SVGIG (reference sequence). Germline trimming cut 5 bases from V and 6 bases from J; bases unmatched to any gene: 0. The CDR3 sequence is CAWGQGNEQFF. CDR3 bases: TGTGCCTGGGGACAGGGCAATGAGCAGTTCTTC.

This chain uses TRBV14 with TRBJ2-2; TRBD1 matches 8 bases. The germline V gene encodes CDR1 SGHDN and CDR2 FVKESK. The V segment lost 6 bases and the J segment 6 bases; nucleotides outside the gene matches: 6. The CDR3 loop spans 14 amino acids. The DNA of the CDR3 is TGTGCCAGCAGAAAACAGGGGGTGTCCGGGGAGCTGTTTTTT. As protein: CASRKQGVSGELFF.

CDR3 DNA sequence: TGTGCCAGCAGCTCAACCCGATGGCGGGGGGACACTGAAGCTTTCTTT. Translating it yields CASSSTRWRGDTEAFF. The rearrangement uses TRBV5-6 and TRBJ1-1; perhaps TRBD1 as D (5 bases). Per the germline V gene, CDR1 is SGHDT and CDR2 is YYEEEE. This CDR3 has 16 residues. V dropped 3 bases and J dropped 3 bases, with 18 bases sitting between them.

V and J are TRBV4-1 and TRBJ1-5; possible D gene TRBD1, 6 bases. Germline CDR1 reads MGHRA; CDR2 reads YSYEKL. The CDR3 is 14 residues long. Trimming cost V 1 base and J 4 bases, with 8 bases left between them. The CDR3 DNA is TGCGCCAGCAGCCAAGCAGGGGATAATCAGCCCCAGCATTTT. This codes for CASSQAGDNQPQHF.

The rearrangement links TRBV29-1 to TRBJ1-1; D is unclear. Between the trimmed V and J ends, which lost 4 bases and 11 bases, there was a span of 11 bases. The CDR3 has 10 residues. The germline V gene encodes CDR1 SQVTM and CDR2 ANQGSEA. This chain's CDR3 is CSVVTGEAFF. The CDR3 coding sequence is TGCAGCGTTGTGACGGGTGAGGCTTTCTTT.

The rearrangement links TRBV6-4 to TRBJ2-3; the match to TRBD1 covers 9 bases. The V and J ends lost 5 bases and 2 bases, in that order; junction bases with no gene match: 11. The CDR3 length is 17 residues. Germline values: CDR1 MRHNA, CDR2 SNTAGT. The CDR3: CASSSTGGGPFTDTQYF. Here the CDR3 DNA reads TGTGCCAGCAGTTCAACAGGGGGCGGCCCTTTCACAGATACGCAGTATTTT.

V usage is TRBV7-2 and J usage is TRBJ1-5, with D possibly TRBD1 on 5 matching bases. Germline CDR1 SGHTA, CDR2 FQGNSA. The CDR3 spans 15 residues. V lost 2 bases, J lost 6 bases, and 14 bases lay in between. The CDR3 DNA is TGTGCCAGCAGCTTAAAGGTCATGGGGGGTCAGCCCCAGCATTTT. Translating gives CASSLKVMGGQPQHF. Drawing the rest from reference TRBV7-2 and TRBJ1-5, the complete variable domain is GAGVSQSPSNKVTEKGKDVELRCDPISGHTALYWYRQSLGQGLEFLIYFQGNSAPDKSGLPSDRFSAERTGGSVSTLTIQRTQQEDSAVYLCASSLKVMGGQPQHFGDGTRLSIL.

CDR3 bases: TGTGCCAGCAGCTTCCAGGACACTGAAGCTTTCTTT. Residues: CASSFQDTEAFF. V usage is TRBV7-9 and J usage is TRBJ1-1; D remains ambiguous. V lost 3 bases to trimming and J lost 3 bases, with 5 bases between them. The V gene's germline CDR1 is SEHNR and CDR2 FQNEAQ (reference sequence). The CDR3 extends over 12 amino acids.

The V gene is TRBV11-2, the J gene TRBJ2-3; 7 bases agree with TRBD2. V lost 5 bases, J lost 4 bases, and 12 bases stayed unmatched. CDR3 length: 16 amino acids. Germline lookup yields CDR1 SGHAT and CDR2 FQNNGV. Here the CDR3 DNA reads TGTGCCAGCAGCCCTCCAGCGGGGAGTCTGGCAGATACGCAGTATTTT. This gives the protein CASSPPAGSLADTQYF.

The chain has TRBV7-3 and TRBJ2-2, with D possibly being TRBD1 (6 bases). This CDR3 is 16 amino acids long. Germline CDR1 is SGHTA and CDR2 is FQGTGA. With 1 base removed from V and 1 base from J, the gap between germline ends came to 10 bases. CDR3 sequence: CASSLNPRGNTGELFF. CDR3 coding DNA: TGTGCCAGCAGCTTAAATCCCAGGGGGAACACCGGGGAGCTGTTTTTT.

CDR3: CASSHNAGNTIYF. The CDR3 region has the DNA TGTGCCAGCAGCCACAATGCTGGAAACACCATATATTTT. The rearrangement uses TRBV7-6 and TRBJ1-3, with D uncertain. Germline-derived CDR1 and CDR2 are SGHVS and FNYEAQ. V was shortened by 5 bases and J by 2 bases, with 7 bases between the two germline ends. CDR3 size: 13 residues.

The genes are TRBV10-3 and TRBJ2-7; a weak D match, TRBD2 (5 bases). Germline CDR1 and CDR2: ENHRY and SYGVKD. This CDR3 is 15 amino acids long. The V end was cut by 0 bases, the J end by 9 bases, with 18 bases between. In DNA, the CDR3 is TGTGCCATCAGTGAGTCTCGGACTTCCCTACGAGGGCAGTACTTC. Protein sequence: CAISESRTSLRGQYF.

The chain's CDR3 is CASSLDRDQETQYF. The DNA for the CDR3 is TGTGCCAGCAGTTTAGACAGGGACCAAGAGACCCAGTACTTC. The J gene is TRBJ2-5, the V gene TRBV7-3, with 7 positions matching TRBD1. V lost 6 bases to trimming and J lost 0 bases; unmatched junction nucleotides: 4. CDR1 and CDR2 (germline): SGHTA, FQGTGA. This CDR3 comprises 14 residues.

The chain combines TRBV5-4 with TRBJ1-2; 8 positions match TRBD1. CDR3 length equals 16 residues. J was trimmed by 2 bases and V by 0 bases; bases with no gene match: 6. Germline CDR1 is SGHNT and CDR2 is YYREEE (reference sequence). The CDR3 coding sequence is TGTGCCAGCAGCTTGGGGCAGGGGGCGATGAACTATGGCTACACCTTC. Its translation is CASSLGQGAMNYGYTF.

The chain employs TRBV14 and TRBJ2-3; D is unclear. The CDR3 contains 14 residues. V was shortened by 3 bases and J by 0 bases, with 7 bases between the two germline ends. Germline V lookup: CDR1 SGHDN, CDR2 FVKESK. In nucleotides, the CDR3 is TGTGCCAGCAGCCAGTTAGCTAGCACAGATACGCAGTATTTT. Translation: CASSQLASTDTQYF.

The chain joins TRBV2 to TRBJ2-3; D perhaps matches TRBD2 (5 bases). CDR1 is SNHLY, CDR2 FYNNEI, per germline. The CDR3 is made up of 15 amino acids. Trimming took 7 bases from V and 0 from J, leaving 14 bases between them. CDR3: CASIGYRGSTDTQYF. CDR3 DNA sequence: TGTGCCAGCATAGGTTATCGGGGTAGCACAGATACGCAGTATTTT.

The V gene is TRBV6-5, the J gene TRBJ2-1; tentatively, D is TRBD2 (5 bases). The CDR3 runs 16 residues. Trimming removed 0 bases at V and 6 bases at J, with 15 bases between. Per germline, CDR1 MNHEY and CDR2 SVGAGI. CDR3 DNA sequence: TGTGCCAGCAGTTACTCGAGAGCCCGAAGCGGCAATGAGCAGTTCTTC. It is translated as CASSYSRARSGNEQFF.

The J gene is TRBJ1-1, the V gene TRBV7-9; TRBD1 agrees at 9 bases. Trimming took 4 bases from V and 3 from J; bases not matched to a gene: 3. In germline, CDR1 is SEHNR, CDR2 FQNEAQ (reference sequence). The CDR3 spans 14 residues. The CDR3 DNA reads TGTGCCAGCAGCTCCCGGGACAGGGACACTGAAGCTTTCTTT. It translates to CASSSRDRDTEAFF.

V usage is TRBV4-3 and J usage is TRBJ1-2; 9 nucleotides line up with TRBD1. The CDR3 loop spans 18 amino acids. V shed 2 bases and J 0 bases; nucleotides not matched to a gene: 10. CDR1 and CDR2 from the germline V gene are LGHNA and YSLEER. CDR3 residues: CASSQRGQGDGANYGYTF. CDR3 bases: TGCGCCAGCAGCCAAAGGGGACAGGGAGATGGAGCTAACTATGGCTACACCTTC.

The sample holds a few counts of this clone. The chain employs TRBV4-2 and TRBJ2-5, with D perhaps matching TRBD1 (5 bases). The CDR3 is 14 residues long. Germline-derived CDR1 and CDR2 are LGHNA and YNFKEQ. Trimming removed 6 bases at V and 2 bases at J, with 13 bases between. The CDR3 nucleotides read TGTGCCAGCAGTCTAACAAAGGGGCAAGAGACCCAGTACTTC. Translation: CASSLTKGQETQYF.

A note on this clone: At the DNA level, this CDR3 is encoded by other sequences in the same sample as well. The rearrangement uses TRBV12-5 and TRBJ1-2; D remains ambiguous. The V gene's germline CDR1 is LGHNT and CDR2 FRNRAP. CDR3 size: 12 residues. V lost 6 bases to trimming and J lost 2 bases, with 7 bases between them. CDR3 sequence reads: CASGHSNYGYTF. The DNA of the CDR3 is TGTGCTAGTGGCCACTCCAACTATGGCTACACCTTC.

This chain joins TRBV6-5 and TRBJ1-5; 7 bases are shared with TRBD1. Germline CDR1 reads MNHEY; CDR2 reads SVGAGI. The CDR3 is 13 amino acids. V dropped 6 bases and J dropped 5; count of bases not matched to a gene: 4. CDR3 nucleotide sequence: TGTGCCAGCAGCCGGGACAGTTATCAGCCCCAGCATTTT. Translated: CASSRDSYQPQHF.